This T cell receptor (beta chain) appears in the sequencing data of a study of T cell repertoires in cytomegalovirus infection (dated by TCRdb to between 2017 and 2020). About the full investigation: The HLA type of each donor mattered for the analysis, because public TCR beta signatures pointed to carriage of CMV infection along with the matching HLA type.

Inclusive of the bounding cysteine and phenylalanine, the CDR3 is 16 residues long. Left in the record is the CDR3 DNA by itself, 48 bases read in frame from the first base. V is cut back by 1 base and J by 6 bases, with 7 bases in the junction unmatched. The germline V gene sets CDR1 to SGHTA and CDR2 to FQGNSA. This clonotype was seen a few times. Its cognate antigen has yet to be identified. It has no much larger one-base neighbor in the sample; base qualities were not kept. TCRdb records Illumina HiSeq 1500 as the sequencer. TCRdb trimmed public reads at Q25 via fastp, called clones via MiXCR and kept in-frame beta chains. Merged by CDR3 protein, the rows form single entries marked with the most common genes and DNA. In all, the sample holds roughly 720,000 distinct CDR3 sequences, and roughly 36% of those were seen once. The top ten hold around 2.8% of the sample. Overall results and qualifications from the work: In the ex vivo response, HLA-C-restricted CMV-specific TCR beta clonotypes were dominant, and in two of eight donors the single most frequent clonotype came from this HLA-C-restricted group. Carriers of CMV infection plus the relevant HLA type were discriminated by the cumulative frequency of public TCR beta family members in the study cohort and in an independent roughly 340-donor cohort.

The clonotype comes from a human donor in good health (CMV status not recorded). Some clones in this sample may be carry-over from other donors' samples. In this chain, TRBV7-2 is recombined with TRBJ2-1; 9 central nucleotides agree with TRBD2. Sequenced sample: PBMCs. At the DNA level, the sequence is TGTGCCAGCAGCTTAGGGCGGGAGGGTCGGACCAATGAGCAGTTCTTC. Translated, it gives CASSLGREGRTNEQFF.